A single sample gave rise to the 20 T cell receptor beta chains below, sequenced in a study of spatial heterogeneity in lung cancer. Time point reported: sample taken at primary tumor resection. Whole RNA from tumor, nontumor lung or frozen PBMC was sequenced unsorted. TCRdb reprocessed the 5' RACE reads via MiXCR and lists one record per CDR3 protein. The sample holds 85,000 to 100,000 distinct CDR3 sequences, approximately 12% seen once. Sequencing used PBMCs, obtained at surgery. These receptors all stem from a male donor with early-stage non-small cell lung cancer.

The chain links TRBV7-2 to TRBJ2-1; possibly TRBD1 for D (5 bases). Germline V gene lookup returns CDR1 SGHTA and CDR2 FQGNSA. Trimming shortened V by 5 bases and J by 1 base, and 9 bases separated the two germline ends. CDR3 length: 14 residues. The CDR3 is CASSPDKSYNEQFF. Written as DNA, the CDR3 is TGTGCCAGCAGCCCGGACAAGTCCTACAATGAGCAGTTCTTC.

This clonotype was counted ten times or more. The CDR3 reads CASRLSGGGSPLHF. DNA of the CDR3: TGTGCCAGCAGGTTGTCGGGTGGAGGGTCACCCCTCCACTTT. This chain connects TRBV28 to TRBJ1-6; the D is unclear. CDR1 is MDHEN, CDR2 SYDVKM, per germline. V gave up 6 bases and J gave up 10 bases, with 16 bases separating them. The CDR3 totals 14 residues.

This clonotype was detected only a few times. CDR3 DNA: TGTGCCAGCAGCCCTCAGGGGGCGGACTATGGCTACACCTTC. Its protein is CASSPQGADYGYTF. V usage is TRBV7-2 and J usage is TRBJ1-2, with TRBD1 matching 8 bases. Looked up from germline, CDR1 is SGHTA and CDR2 is FQGNSA. V dropped 5 bases and J dropped 3; count of bases not matched to a gene: 5. The CDR3 is made up of 14 amino acids. The variable domain in full, completed from reference TRBV7-2 and TRBJ1-2, reads GAGVSQSPSNKVTEKGKDVELRCDPISGHTALYWYRQSLGQGLEFLIYFQGNSAPDKSGLPSDRFSAERTGGSVSTLTIQRTQQEDSAVYLCASSPQGADYGYTFGSGTRLTVV.

The genes are TRBV12-3 or TRBV12-4 and TRBJ1-2; 9 nucleotides agree with TRBD1. Losses at the gene ends were 6 bases for V and 8 bases for J; bases not matched to a gene: 7. This CDR3 spans 13 amino acids. For the CDR3, the DNA is TGTGCCAGCAGCCTCAGGACAGGGGACGGCTACACCTTC. It yields the protein CASSLRTGDGYTF.

There are a few counts of this clonotype. The chain uses TRBV5-1 and TRBJ2-1, with a weak D call TRBD1 (6 bases). This CDR3 spans 17 amino acids. V lost 5 bases to trimming and J lost 1 base, with 19 bases between them. CDR1 is SGHRS and CDR2 is YFSETQ in the germline V gene. In DNA form, the CDR3 reads TGCGCCAGCAGGACAACCACAGGGAGCGGTTCCTACAATGAGCAGTTCTTC. Translated: CASRTTTGSGSYNEQFF.

There are a few counts of this clonotype. This chain links TRBV24-1 with TRBJ2-1; maybe TRBD1 (6 bases). This CDR3 has 17 residues. Per the germline V gene, CDR1 is KGHDR and CDR2 is SFDVKD. V gave up 3 bases and J gave up 3 bases, with 17 bases separating them. This CDR3 is CATSDPIQGLGYNEQFF. The CDR3 coding sequence is TGTGCCACCAGTGATCCCATACAGGGATTGGGCTACAATGAGCAGTTCTTC.

This clonotype was seen only a few times. This chain connects TRBV12-3 or TRBV12-4 to TRBJ2-7, with 10 bases lining up with TRBD2. The CDR3 runs to 15 residues. Unmatched junction bases numbered 3, after V lost 4 bases and J lost 0 bases. CDR3 sequence (DNA): TGTGCCAGCAGTTCCGCTAGCGGGGGCTCCTACGAGCAGTACTTC. It is translated as CASSSASGGSYEQYF.

This clonotype came up a few times. This chain joins TRBV7-9 and TRBJ1-4; no definite D call. V dropped 5 bases and J dropped 6 bases, with 16 bases sitting between them. Germline CDR1 reads SEHNR; CDR2 reads FQNEAQ (reference sequence). The CDR3 runs 15 residues. As DNA, the CDR3 is TGTGCCAGCAGCGTAGGGTTTTGGGTCGATGAAAAACTGTTTTTT. This encodes CASSVGFWVDEKLFF.

V usage is TRBV6-6 and J usage is TRBJ1-1; D not certain. The CDR3 has 16 amino acids. V lost 6 bases and J 2 bases, leaving 19 bases between the germline ends. Germline V gene data show CDR1 as MNHNY and CDR2 as SVGAGI (reference sequence). Written as DNA, the CDR3 is TGTGCCAGCAGCTCCCCACGCCGGAAACTAAACACTGAAGCTTTCTTT. Its protein is CASSSPRRKLNTEAFF.

This chain connects TRBV7-9 to TRBJ2-6, with D unclear. The CDR3 extends over 15 amino acids. Trimming shortened V by 4 bases and J by 2 bases, and 9 bases separated the two germline ends. The germline CDR1 and CDR2 sequences are SEHNR and FQNEAQ (reference sequence). The CDR3 coding sequence is TGTGCCAGCAGCTCCGACATGGCTGGGGCCAACGTCCTGACTTTC. This sequence encodes CASSSDMAGANVLTF. The full variable domain, completed using reference TRBV7-9 and TRBJ2-6, is DTGVSQNPRHKITKRGQNVTFRCDPISEHNRLYWYRQTLGQGPEFLTYFQNEAQLEKSRLLSDRFSAERPKGSFSTLEIQRTEQGDSAMYLCASSSDMAGANVLTFGAGSRLTVL.

The chain recombines TRBV10-3 with TRBJ1-1; no clear D. This CDR3 region has 13 residues. Germline CDR1 is ENHRY and CDR2 is SYGVKD. V was trimmed by 3 bases and J by 4 bases, leaving 9 bases between them. The CDR3 bases are TGTGCCATCAGTGATAATCCTCGCACTGAAGCTTTCTTT. It translates to CAISDNPRTEAFF.

This clonotype has at least ten counts. J is TRBJ1-2 and V is TRBV24-1; 7 nucleotides match TRBD1. This CDR3 spans 14 amino acids. Losses at the gene ends were 4 bases for V and 6 bases for J; bases not matched to a gene: 7. Germline CDR1 KGHDR, CDR2 SFDVKD. In DNA form, the CDR3 reads TGTGCCACCAGTGAGCCGGACAGGACCCATGGCTACACCTTC. The encoded protein is CATSEPDRTHGYTF.

Only a few counts were recorded for this clonotype. The CDR3 DNA follows: TGTGCCTGGAGCGCGGGACAGTATAGCAATCAGCCCCAGCATTTT. It translates to CAWSAGQYSNQPQHF. The chain recombines TRBV30 with TRBJ1-5; TRBD1 aligns across 7 bases. The CDR3 covers 15 residues. V shed 3 bases and J 0 bases; nucleotides not matched to a gene: 5. Germline CDR1 reads GTSNPN; CDR2 reads SVGIG (reference sequence).

Only a few counts were recorded for this clonotype. The gene calls are TRBV10-3 and TRBJ1-6; 7 positions match TRBD1. The CDR3 loop spans 14 amino acids. From germline, CDR1 is ENHRY and CDR2 SYGVKD. With 8 bases clipped from V and 7 bases from J, the junction kept 8 bases outside the gene matches. CDR3 nucleotide sequence: TGTGCCATCGGAAGCGGGACAGTCAATTCACCCCTCCACTTT. Its translation: CAIGSGTVNSPLHF.

This clonotype was seen repeatedly, ten times or more. The chain has TRBV2 and TRBJ2-3; D is unresolved. The V gene lost 6 bases and the J gene lost 6 bases, with 10 bases spanning the gap. CDR1 and CDR2 from the germline V gene are SNHLY and FYNNEI. The CDR3 covers 12 residues. CDR3 nucleotides: TGTGCCAGCAGCAGTATTTCTGATACGCAGTATTTT. Amino acids: CASSSISDTQYF.

This chain connects TRBV6-5 to TRBJ2-1; D is possibly TRBD1 (6 bases). This CDR3 comprises 13 residues. Germline CDR1 is MNHEY and CDR2 is SVGAGI. The V end was cut by 5 bases, the J end by 8 bases, with 13 bases between. The CDR3 region is CASSNTRGYEQFF. The CDR3 DNA is TGTGCCAGCAGTAACACCAGGGGCTATGAGCAGTTCTTC.

This clonotype has just a few counts. The chain employs TRBV13 and TRBJ2-5; 13 bases agree with TRBD2. Germline loops: CDR1 PRHDT, CDR2 FYEKMQ (reference sequence). The CDR3 extends over 19 amino acids. V trimming: 0 bases; J trimming: 5 bases; junction bases outside the gene matches: 12. The CDR3 here is CASSLGGTSGITLEETQYF. As DNA, the CDR3 is TGTGCCAGCAGCTTAGGAGGGACTAGCGGGATAACCTTGGAGGAGACCCAGTACTTC.

The chain joins TRBV12-3 or TRBV12-4 to TRBJ1-2; 8 positions agree with TRBD1. V lost 5 bases to trimming and J lost 5 bases; unmatched junction nucleotides: 4. The CDR3 is 13 residues long. CDR3 in amino acids: CASSEQGVYGYTF. The CDR3 DNA reads TGTGCCAGCAGTGAACAGGGGGTGTATGGCTACACCTTC.

The V gene is TRBV20-1, the J gene TRBJ2-3; 7 nucleotides agree with TRBD1. CDR3 size: 13 residues. The germline gives CDR1 DFQATT, CDR2 SNEGSKA (reference sequence). The ends lost 0 bases at V and 6 bases at J; junction bases unmatched: 3. The CDR3, as DNA: TGCAGTGCTAGAGACCACAGGGGCGATACGCAGTATTTT. Its translation is CSARDHRGDTQYF.

This clonotype was detected many times. The V call is TRBV28, the J call TRBJ1-5; 8 bases agree with TRBD1. The ends lost 5 bases at V and 4 bases at J; junction bases unmatched: 7. Per germline, CDR1 MDHEN and CDR2 SYDVKM. CDR3 length equals 15 residues. The CDR3 here is CASSTLDRENQPQHF. The CDR3 region has the DNA TGTGCCAGCAGTACCCTGGACAGGGAGAATCAGCCCCAGCATTTT.